This T cell receptor beta chain was captured by sequencing in a study of STAT5B mutations in CD4+ large granular lymphocyte leukemia. As for the study in general: The CDR3 'QG' motif was associated with a particular HLA allele among healthy donors.

The survey-level immunoSEQ assay was used. Only in-frame clones appear in the TCRdb table, and some are missing; sequencing was by immunoSEQ multiplex PCR. The table includes about 20,000 clones, roughly 80% detected once. Per germline, CDR1 LNHDA and CDR2 SQIVND (reference sequence). This CDR3 spans 14 amino acids. V shed 6 bases and J 5 bases; nucleotides not matched to a gene: 7. A note on this clone: The antigen remains undetermined.

Overall study findings and caveats: Main leukemic clonotypes were patient-specific, but roughly 26% appeared at low frequency elsewhere. Data were not HLA-matched across samples.

This TCR was recovered from a human donor in good health. The chain couples TRBV19 to TRBJ2-4, with 7 bases lining up with TRBD1. The sequenced sample consisted of CD4+ T cells from blood buffy coats. CDR3 nucleotide sequence: TGTGCCAGTAGCCAAGGGACAGACCAAAACATTCAGTACTTC. It translates to CASSQGTDQNIQYF. Complete variable domain (other parts from reference TRBV19 and TRBJ2-4): DGGITQSPKYLFRKEGQNVTLSCEQNLNHDAMYWYRQDPGQGLRLIYYSQIVNDFQKGDIAEGYSVSREKKESFPLTVTSAQKNPTAFYLCASSQGTDQNIQYFGAGTRLSVL.